In this sample, the clone carrying this TCR beta chain turned up a few times. As yet, its antigen is unknown. A much larger clone lies one base from this, so it may be a read error. The data belong to a study of T cells in Graves' hyperthyroidism and ophthalmopathy. Study findings and constraints: Appearing also in blood were most of the thyroid clonotypes expanded above 0.001.

CDR3 size: 13 residues. The germline gives CDR1 MNHEY, CDR2 SMNVEV (reference sequence). For Graves' hyperthyroidism to be stable, ophthalmopathy could not progress within 18 months. Amplification yielded TCR beta CDR3 regions, with RNA transcripts as the source. During a first-round RT-PCR of the TCR CDR3, the HTBI primer set was used. TCRdb analysed the multiplex PCR reads with MiXCR anew, one entry per CDR3 protein. The sample lists more than 500,000 distinct CDR3 sequences, approximately 15% occurring once. Sequencing was performed on blood. This receptor was taken from a middle-aged woman with Graves' hyperthyroidism. This sequence joins TRBV27 and TRBJ1-2; D might be TRBD1 (6 bases). In nucleotides, the CDR3 is TGTGCCGGCAGTTTAGCCACAGGGTTTGGCTACACCTTC. This translates into CAGSLATGFGYTF.